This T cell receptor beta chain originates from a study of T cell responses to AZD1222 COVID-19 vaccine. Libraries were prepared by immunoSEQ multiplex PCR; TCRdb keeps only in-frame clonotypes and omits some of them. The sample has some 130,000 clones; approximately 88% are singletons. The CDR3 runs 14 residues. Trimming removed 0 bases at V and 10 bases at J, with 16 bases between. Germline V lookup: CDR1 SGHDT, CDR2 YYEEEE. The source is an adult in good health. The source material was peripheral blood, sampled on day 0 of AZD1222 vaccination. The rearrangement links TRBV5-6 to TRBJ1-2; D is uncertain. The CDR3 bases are TGTGCCAGCAGCTTGGGACGGCCGGCCTCGACCTACACCTTC. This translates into CASSLGRPASTYTF.